Below, 21 T cell receptor beta chains from the same sample are listed, as sequenced in a study of T-cell memory formation after mild COVID-19. TCRdb re-called the 5' RACE reads through MiXCR, storing one row per CDR3 protein. This table has 190,000 or so distinct CDR3 sequences, 20% to 25% appearing once. The sequenced material came from PBMCs or a T cell subset sorted from them (not recorded which). The origin of the receptors is an adult woman who had mild COVID-19 (a few samples of this study predate the infection). Cell type and time point are not known.

The CDR3 loop is CATSRTGRDTPYEQYF. The CDR3 region has the DNA TGTGCCACCAGCAGAACGGGGAGGGACACCCCCTACGAGCAGTACTTC. The genes are TRBV15 and TRBJ2-7; D possibly corresponds to TRBD2 (7 bases). Germline V gene lookup returns CDR1 LNHNV and CDR2 YYDKDF (reference sequence). The CDR3 is 16 residues long. V lost 2 bases and J 2 bases, leaving 16 bases between the germline ends.

Note on this clonotype: The junction differs from germline at one of its ends, possibly a read error. This rearrangement joins TRBV12-3 or TRBV12-4 to TRBJ2-6; a weak D match, TRBD1 (5 bases). The CDR3 consists of 14 residues. Written as DNA, the CDR3 is TGTGCCAGCGACAGCCCCTCTGAGGCCAACGTCCTGACTTTC. Its protein is CASDSPSEANVLTF.

The gene calls are TRBV27 and TRBJ1-5; D possibly corresponds to TRBD1 (5 bases). Trimming shortened V by 7 bases and J by 2 bases, and 9 bases separated the two germline ends. In germline, CDR1 is MNHEY, CDR2 SMNVEV (reference sequence). CDR3 length: 13 residues. In DNA, the CDR3 is TGTGCCAGCAATAAAGGGGGCAATCAGCCCCAGCATTTT. Translated, it gives CASNKGGNQPQHF.

Here the CDR3 reads CASSKTGTSGTGSNTSTQYF. CDR3 nucleotide sequence: TGTGCCAGCAGCAAAACCGGGACTAGCGGGACCGGGTCCAACACAAGTACGCAGTATTTT. This chain connects TRBV21-1 to TRBJ2-3; the DNA was not compared with TRBD2, the D call given in the table. TRBV21-1 is tagged as a pseudogene. This CDR3 is 20 amino acids long.

The CDR3 sequence is CASSMGFLEQFF. The CDR3 DNA sequence: TGTGCCAGTAGTATGGGGTTCCTTGAGCAGTTCTTC. The chain joins TRBV19 to TRBJ2-1; no firm D call. Germline values: CDR1 LNHDA, CDR2 SQIVND (reference sequence). V gave up 3 bases and J gave up 9 bases, with 9 bases separating them. The CDR3 has 12 residues.

The rearrangement uses TRBV9 and TRBJ1-2; TRBD1 matches 11 bases. Trimming removed 3 bases from V and 4 bases from J; junction bases left unmatched: 11. From germline, CDR1 is SGDLS and CDR2 YYNGEE. The CDR3 loop spans 17 amino acids. The CDR3 sequence is CASSDDPRTGGVYGYTF. The CDR3 DNA sequence: TGTGCCAGCAGCGACGACCCCCGGACAGGGGGCGTCTATGGCTACACCTTC.

This CDR3 is CASSFEFESGQGKRANYGYTF. CDR3 sequence (DNA): TGTGCCAGCAGTTTTGAATTCGAGTCGGGACAGGGAAAGAGAGCTAACTATGGCTACACCTTC. The V and J genes are TRBV12-3 or TRBV12-4 and TRBJ1-2; 9 bases map to TRBD1. The CDR3 covers 21 residues. Germline trimming cut 3 bases from V and 0 bases from J; bases unmatched to any gene: 20.

The chain recombines TRBV7-6 with TRBJ2-3; TRBD1 matches at 11 bases. Germline CDR1 is SGHVS and CDR2 is FNYEAQ. Unmatched junction bases numbered 11, after V lost 5 bases and J lost 4 bases. This CDR3 contains 17 residues. The CDR3 protein is CASSPRSGTGGADTQYF. The DNA of the CDR3 is TGTGCCAGCAGCCCACGATCCGGGACAGGGGGTGCAGATACGCAGTATTTT.

A few counts support this clonotype. The chain couples TRBV7-9 to TRBJ2-7; D is possibly TRBD1 or TRBD2 (7 bases each). V was clipped by 6 bases and J by 5 bases, with 14 bases between them. The length of the CDR3 is 13 residues. Germline CDR1 SEHNR, CDR2 FQNEAQ (reference sequence). The CDR3 DNA reads as TGTGCCAGCAGTCCCAGGGGGGGGGACGAGCAGTACTTC. This translates into CASSPRGGDEQYF.

In its sample, this clonotype was seen a few times. This chain links TRBV7-9 with TRBJ1-1; D call uncertain. Germline assignment: CDR1 SEHNR and CDR2 FQNEAQ (reference sequence). With 2 bases removed from V and 4 bases from J, the gap between germline ends came to 8 bases. The CDR3 spans 13 residues. The CDR3 coding sequence is TGTGCCAGCAGCTTACTGGATGGCACTGAAGCTTTCTTT. Amino acids: CASSLLDGTEAFF.

The V gene is TRBV7-9, the J gene TRBJ2-5; D may be TRBD2 (5 bases). Germline values: CDR1 SEHNR, CDR2 FQNEAQ (reference sequence). This CDR3 is built from 13 residues. V lost 3 bases to trimming and J lost 5 bases, with 10 bases between them. CDR3 sequence: CASSFQEEETQYF. The CDR3 DNA reads as TGTGCCAGCAGCTTTCAGGAGGAGGAGACCCAGTACTTC.

Only a few counts were recorded for this clonotype. The chain has TRBV4-3 and TRBJ1-1, with D unclear. The CDR3 has 11 residues. Per the germline V gene, CDR1 is LGHNA and CDR2 is YSLEER. Trimming shortened V by 1 base and J by 7 bases, and 4 bases separated the two germline ends. The CDR3 protein is CASSQGGEAFF. CDR3 bases: TGCGCCAGCAGCCAAGGCGGTGAAGCTTTCTTT.

This chain uses TRBV7-3 with TRBJ2-3, with 14 bases fitting TRBD2. CDR1 SGHTA and CDR2 FQGTGA come from the germline V gene. This CDR3 spans 14 amino acids. V gave up 5 bases and J gave up 14 bases; unmatched junction bases: 9. The CDR3 sequence: CASSPTTSGGAWYF. The CDR3 nucleotides are TGTGCCAGCAGCCCCACGACTAGCGGGGGGGCCTGGTATTTT. The complete variable domain, with remaining parts taken from reference TRBV7-3 and TRBJ2-3, reads GAGVSQTPSNKVTEKGKYVELRCDPISGHTALYWYRQSLGQGPEFLIYFQGTGAADDSGLPNDRFFAVRPEGSVSTLKIQRTERGDSAVYLCASSPTTSGGAWYFGPGTRLTVL.

The chain links TRBV12-3 or TRBV12-4 to TRBJ1-2; D gene uncertain. The CDR3 covers 12 residues. V dropped 4 bases and J dropped 4 bases, with 7 bases sitting between them. This chain's CDR3 is CASSSGAYGYTF. The CDR3 DNA reads as TGTGCCAGCAGTTCAGGTGCCTATGGCTACACCTTC.

V and J are TRBV4-2 and TRBJ2-5; D is unclear. CDR1 and CDR2 from the germline V gene are LGHNA and YNFKEQ. This CDR3 comprises 16 residues. V was cut by 1 base and J by 5 bases, with 17 bases left in between. The CDR3 loop reads CASSQGLSAPYETQYF. CDR3 coding DNA: TGTGCCAGCAGCCAAGGACTTTCGGCCCCGTATGAGACCCAGTACTTC.

Many counts were recorded for this clonotype. V and J are TRBV7-2 and TRBJ2-7; D is uncertain. CDR1 SGHTA and CDR2 FQGNSA come from the germline V gene. The CDR3 runs 11 residues. V was pared by 5 bases and J by 2 bases, with 4 bases between. CDR3: CASSAAYEQYF. CDR3 coding DNA: TGTGCCAGCAGCGCCGCCTACGAGCAGTACTTC.

J is TRBJ2-7 and V is TRBV5-1; D is undetermined. This CDR3 has 13 amino acids. Germline CDR1 is SGHRS and CDR2 is YFSETQ. V lost 0 bases to trimming and J lost 7 bases, with 11 bases between them. In nucleotides, the CDR3 is TGCGCCAGCAGCTTGGTCCCCCACGGTGAGCAGTACTTC. Its translation is CASSLVPHGEQYF.

The genes are TRBV11-3 and TRBJ2-7, with D tentatively TRBD2 (6 bases). Trimming removed 8 bases at V and 4 bases at J, with 12 bases between. Germline-derived CDR1 and CDR2 are SGHNT and YENEEA. The CDR3 extends over 12 amino acids. CDR3 in amino acids: CASSGEDYEQYF. CDR3 nucleotides: TGTGCCAGCTCCGGGGAGGATTACGAGCAGTACTTC.

The chain links TRBV15 to TRBJ2-7; D gene uncertain. Trimming removed 0 bases at V and 0 bases at J, with 9 bases between. Looked up from germline, CDR1 is LNHNV and CDR2 is YYDKDF (reference sequence). The CDR3 has 15 residues. The DNA for the CDR3 is TGTGCCACCAGCAGAGATGGACGTAGCTCCTACGAGCAGTACTTC. It specifies CATSRDGRSSYEQYF. The variable domain in full, with the rest retrieved from reference TRBV15 and TRBJ2-7, is DAMVIQNPRYQVTQFGKPVTLSCSQTLNHNVMYWYQQKSSQAPKLLFHYYDKDFNNEADTPDNFQSRRPNTSFCFLDIRSPGLGDTAMYLCATSRDGRSSYEQYFGPGTRLTVT.

V gene TRBV7-2 combines with J gene TRBJ2-5, with D maybe TRBD1 (5 bases). Germline V gene lookup returns CDR1 SGHTA and CDR2 FQGNSA. The CDR3 covers 18 residues. The ends were cut back, 5 bases at V and 2 bases at J, with 24 bases in the middle. The chain's CDR3 is CASSPDWVARVGQETQYF. In DNA, the CDR3 is TGTGCCAGCAGCCCCGACTGGGTAGCCAGGGTGGGGCAAGAGACCCAGTACTTC.

J is TRBJ2-7 and V is TRBV20-1; 8 bases fit TRBD2. This CDR3 is 13 amino acids long. The germline CDR1 and CDR2 sequences are DFQATT and SNEGSKA (reference sequence). The J segment lost 3 bases and the V segment lost 3 bases, leaving 4 bases of the junction unmatched. The CDR3 is CSARPRGVYEQYF. The CDR3 nucleotides read TGCAGTGCTAGGCCGCGGGGGGTCTACGAGCAGTACTTC.